Listed here is a single T cell receptor (beta chain). The data originate from a study of blood T cell repertoires in COVID-19. Study-wide context: Acute-phase and convalescent COVID-19 samples originated in the United States, Italy and Spain. Sources were T cells, B-cell-depleted T cells, or PBMCs; the material itself was cDNA or gDNA.

With V trimmed by 4 bases and J by 4 bases, 5 bases remained unmatched. CDR1 and CDR2 from the germline V gene are LGHNA and YNFKEQ. The CDR3 has 15 residues. Per the original data handling: Amplified reference gene primers provided the basis for estimating nucleated cell counts. Method: immunoSEQ multiplex PCR; TCRdb's copy keeps in-frame clones and lacks some. The DNA was the basis for D and trimming; V, J and clone size are from that table. This table holds 310,000 or so clones, roughly 84% found once. The source material was peripheral blood. The V call is TRBV4-2, the J call TRBJ2-3; TRBD1 matches 10 bases. This clonotype was sampled from a man aged 50 to 59 with active or convalescent COVID-19. CDR3 loop: CASSPQGTGADTQYF. CDR3 DNA sequence: TGTGCCAGCAGCCCTCAGGGGACAGGGGCAGATACGCAGTATTTT.